This paragraph covers one TCR beta chain sequence. The sample belongs to a study of blood T cell repertoires in COVID-19. The overall study: Sources were T cells, B-cell-depleted T cells, or PBMCs; the material itself was cDNA or gDNA.

The assay was immunoSEQ multiplex PCR, and TCRdb's table has in-frame clones only and misses some. The sample holds about 220,000 clones, about 85% seen once. The germline V gene has CDR1 LGHNA and CDR2 YSLEER. Deletions cut 1 base from V and 4 bases from J, with 19 bases between. This CDR3 contains 18 residues. The TCR originated in a man aged 25 to 45 with active or convalescent COVID-19. The chain uses TRBV4-3 and TRBJ2-2, with no clear D. Sequencing was performed on peripheral blood. The CDR3 DNA sequence: TGCGCCAGCAGCCAAGCCGCGGCTCCTATTGTAGGCACCGGGGAGCTGTTTTTT. Its protein product is CASSQAAAPIVGTGELFF.